The sequence of this TCR beta chain was determined in a study of T cell changes during pregnancy in multiple sclerosis. Data came from immunoSEQ multiplex PCR; TCRdb stores just in-frame clones and leaves some out. Of tens of thousands of clones in the sample, over 85% were seen once. Of note for this clone: Germline and junction disagree at one end, which may indicate a read error. The same CDR3 is also encoded by other DNA sequences in this sample.

The CDR3 length is 13 residues. The germline CDR1 and CDR2 sequences are LGHNA and YSLEER. The specimen was CD8+ T cells from peripheral blood mononuclear cells, collected in the third trimester of pregnancy. The receptor was derived from a female donor with multiple sclerosis, enrolled in a pregnancy study. This chain connects TRBV4-3 to TRBJ2-7; no clear D gene. The CDR3 DNA follows: TGCGCCAGCAGCCAATCCCAGGCCTACGAACAGTACTTC. Protein: CASSQSQAYEQYF.